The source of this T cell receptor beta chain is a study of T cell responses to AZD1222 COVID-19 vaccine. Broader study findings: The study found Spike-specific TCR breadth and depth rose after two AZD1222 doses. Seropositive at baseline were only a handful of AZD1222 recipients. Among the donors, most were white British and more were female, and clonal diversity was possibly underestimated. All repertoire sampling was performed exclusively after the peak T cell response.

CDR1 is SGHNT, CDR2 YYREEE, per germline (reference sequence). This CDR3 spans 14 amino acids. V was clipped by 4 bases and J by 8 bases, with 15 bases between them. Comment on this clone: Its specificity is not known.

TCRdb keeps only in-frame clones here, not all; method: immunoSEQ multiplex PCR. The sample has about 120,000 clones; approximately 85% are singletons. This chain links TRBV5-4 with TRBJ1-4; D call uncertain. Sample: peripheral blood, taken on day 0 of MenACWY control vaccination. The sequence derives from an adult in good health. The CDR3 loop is CASSIDYSPEKLFF. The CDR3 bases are TGTGCCAGCAGCATTGACTATTCCCCAGAAAAACTGTTTTTT.